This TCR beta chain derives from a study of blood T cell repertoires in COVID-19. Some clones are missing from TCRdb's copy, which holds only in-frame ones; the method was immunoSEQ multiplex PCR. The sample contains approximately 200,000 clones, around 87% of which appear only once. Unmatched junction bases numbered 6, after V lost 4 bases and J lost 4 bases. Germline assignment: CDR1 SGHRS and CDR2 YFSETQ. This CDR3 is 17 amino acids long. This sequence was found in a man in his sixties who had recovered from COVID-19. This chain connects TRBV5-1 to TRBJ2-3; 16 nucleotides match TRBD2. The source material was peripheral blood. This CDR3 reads CASSPGTSGGAADTQYF. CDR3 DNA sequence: TGCGCCAGCAGCCCCGGGACTAGCGGGGGGGCAGCAGATACGCAGTATTTT.